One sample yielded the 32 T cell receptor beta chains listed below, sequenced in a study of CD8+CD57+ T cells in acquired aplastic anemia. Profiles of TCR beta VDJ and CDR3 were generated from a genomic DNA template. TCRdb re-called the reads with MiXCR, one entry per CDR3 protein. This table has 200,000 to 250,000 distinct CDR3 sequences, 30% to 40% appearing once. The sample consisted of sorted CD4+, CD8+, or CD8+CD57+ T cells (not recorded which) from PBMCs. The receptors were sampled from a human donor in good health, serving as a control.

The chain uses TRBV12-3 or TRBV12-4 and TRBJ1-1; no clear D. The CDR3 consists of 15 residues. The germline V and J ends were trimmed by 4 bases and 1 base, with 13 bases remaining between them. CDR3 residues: CASSSGEVRNTEAFF. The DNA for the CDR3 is TGTGCCAGCAGTTCCGGGGAGGTCAGGAACACTGAAGCTTTCTTT.

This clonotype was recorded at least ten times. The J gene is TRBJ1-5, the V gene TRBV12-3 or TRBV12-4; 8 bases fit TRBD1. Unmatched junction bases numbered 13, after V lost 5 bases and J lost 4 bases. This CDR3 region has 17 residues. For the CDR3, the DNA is TGTGCCAGCAGTAAACGAACTGGACAGGGCGTAAATCAGCCCCAGCATTTT. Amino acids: CASSKRTGQGVNQPQHF.

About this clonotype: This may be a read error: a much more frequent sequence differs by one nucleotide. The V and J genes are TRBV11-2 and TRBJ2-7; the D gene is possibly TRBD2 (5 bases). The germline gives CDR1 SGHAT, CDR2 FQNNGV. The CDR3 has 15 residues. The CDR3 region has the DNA TGTGCCCGCAGCTTAGAGGGCAGGATATCCTACGAGCAGTACTTC. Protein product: CARSLEGRISYEQYF.

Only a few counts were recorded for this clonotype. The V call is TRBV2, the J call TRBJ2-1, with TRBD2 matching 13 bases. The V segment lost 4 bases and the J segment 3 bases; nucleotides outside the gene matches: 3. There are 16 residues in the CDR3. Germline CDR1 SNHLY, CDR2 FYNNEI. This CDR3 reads CASSAGLAGVYNEQFF. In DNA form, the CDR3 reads TGTGCCAGCAGTGCAGGACTAGCGGGAGTCTACAATGAGCAGTTCTTC. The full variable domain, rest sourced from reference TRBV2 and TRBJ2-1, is EPEVTQTPSHQVTQMGQEVILRCVPISNHLYFYWYRQILGQKVEFLVSFYNNEISEKSEIFDDQFSVERPDGSNFTLKIRSTKLEDSAMYFCASSAGLAGVYNEQFFGPGTRLTVL.

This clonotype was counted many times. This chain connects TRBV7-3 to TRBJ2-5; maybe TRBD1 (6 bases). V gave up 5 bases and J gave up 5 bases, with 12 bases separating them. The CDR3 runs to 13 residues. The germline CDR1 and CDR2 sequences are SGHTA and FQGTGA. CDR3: CASSQGQKETQYF. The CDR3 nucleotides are TGTGCCAGCAGCCAAGGACAGAAGGAGACCCAGTACTTC.

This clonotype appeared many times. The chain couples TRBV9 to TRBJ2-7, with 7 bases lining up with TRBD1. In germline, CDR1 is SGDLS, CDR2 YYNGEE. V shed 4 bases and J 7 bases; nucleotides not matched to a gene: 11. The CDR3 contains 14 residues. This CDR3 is CASSHRQGEYEQYF. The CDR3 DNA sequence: TGTGCCAGCAGCCATCGACAGGGTGAGTATGAGCAGTACTTC.

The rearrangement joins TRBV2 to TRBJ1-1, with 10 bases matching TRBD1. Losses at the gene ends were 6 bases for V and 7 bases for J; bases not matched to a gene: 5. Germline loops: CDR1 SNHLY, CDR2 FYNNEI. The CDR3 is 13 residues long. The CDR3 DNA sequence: TGTGCCAGCAGGACCCGGGACAGGGGTGAAGCTTTCTTT. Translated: CASRTRDRGEAFF.

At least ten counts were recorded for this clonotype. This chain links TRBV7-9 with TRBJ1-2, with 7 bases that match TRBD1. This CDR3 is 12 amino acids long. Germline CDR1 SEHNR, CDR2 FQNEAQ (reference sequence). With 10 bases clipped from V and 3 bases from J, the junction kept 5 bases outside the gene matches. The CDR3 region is CATQGRDYGYTF. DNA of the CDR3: TGTGCCACACAGGGGAGGGACTATGGCTACACCTTC.

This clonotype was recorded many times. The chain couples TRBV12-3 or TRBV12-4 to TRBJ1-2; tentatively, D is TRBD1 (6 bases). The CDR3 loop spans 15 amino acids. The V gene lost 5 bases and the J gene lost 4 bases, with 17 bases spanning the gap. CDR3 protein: CASSPGQVGLYGYTF. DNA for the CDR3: TGTGCCAGCAGTCCGGGACAAGTCGGCCTCTATGGCTACACCTTC.

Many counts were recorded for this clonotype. CDR3 coding DNA: TGCGCCAGCAGCCAGAGCTATGGCTACACCTTC. As protein: CASSQSYGYTF. The rearrangement links TRBV10-2 to TRBJ1-2; D gene unclear. CDR3 length: 11 residues. Trimming shortened V by 6 bases and J by 4 bases, and 6 bases separated the two germline ends. Germline assignment: CDR1 WSHSY and CDR2 SAAADI.

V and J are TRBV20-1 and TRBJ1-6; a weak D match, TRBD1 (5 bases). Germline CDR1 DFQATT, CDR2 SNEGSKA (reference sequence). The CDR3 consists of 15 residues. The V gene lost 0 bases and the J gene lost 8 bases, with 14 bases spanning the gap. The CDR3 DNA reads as TGCAGTGCTAGAGAGGTGCCAGGGCGGGATTCACCCCTCCACTTT. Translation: CSAREVPGRDSPLHF.

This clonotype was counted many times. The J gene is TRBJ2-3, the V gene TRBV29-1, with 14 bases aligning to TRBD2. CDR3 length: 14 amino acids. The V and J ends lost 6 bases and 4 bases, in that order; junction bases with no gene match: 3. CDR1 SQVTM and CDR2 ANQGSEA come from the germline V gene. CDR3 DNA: TGCAGCGTGACTAGCGGGGGGGCGGCAGATACGCAGTATTTT. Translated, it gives CSVTSGGAADTQYF.

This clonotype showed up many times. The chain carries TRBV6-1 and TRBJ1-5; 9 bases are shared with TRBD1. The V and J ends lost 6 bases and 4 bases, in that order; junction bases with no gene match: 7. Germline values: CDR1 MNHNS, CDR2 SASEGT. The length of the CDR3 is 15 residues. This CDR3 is CASSPGTGRNQPQHF. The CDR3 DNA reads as TGTGCCAGCAGCCCCGGGACAGGGAGAAATCAGCCCCAGCATTTT.

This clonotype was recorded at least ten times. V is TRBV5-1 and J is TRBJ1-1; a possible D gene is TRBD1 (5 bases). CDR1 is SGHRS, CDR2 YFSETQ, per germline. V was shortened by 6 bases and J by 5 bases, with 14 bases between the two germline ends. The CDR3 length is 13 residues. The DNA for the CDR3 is TGCGCCAGCACTGAAGGGGCTTCAACTGAAGCTTTCTTT. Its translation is CASTEGASTEAFF.

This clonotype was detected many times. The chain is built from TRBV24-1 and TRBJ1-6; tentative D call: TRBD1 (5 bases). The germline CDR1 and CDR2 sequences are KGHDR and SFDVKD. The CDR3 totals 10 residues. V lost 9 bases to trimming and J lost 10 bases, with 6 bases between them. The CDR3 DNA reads TGTGCCACCCAGGGCTCACCCCTCCACTTT. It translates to CATQGSPLHF.

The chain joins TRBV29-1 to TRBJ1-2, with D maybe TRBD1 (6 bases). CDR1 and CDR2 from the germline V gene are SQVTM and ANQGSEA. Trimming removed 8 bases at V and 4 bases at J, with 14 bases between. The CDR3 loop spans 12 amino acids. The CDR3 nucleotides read TGCAGCTACGGGGGGGCAGGCTATGGCTACACCTTC. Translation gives CSYGGAGYGYTF.

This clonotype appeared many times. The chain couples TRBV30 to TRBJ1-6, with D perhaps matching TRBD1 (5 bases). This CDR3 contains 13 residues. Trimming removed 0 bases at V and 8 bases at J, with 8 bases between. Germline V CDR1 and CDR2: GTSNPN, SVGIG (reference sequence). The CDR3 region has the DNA TGTGCCTGGAGTGTGCAGGGAGATTCACCCCTCCACTTT. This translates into CAWSVQGDSPLHF.

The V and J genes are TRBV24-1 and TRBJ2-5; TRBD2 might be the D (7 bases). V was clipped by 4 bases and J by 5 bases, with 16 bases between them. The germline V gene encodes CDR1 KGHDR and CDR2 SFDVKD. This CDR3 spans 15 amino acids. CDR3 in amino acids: CATSEFRGAGETQYF. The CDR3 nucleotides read TGTGCCACCAGTGAGTTTCGGGGGGCCGGTGAGACCCAGTACTTC.

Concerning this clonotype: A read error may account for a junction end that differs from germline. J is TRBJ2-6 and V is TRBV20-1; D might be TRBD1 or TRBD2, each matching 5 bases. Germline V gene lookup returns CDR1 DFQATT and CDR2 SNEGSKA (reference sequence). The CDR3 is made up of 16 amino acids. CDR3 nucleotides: TGCAGTGCCCTACGGGACGCGTTCTCTGGGGCCAGCGTCCTGACTTTC. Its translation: CSALRDAFSGASVLTF.

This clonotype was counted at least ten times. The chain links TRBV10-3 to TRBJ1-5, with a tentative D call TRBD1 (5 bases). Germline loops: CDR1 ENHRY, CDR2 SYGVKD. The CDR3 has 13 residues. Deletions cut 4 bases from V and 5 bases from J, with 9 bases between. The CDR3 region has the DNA TGTGCCATCAGTGTTGACAGAGATCAGCCCCAGCATTTT. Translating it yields CAISVDRDQPQHF.

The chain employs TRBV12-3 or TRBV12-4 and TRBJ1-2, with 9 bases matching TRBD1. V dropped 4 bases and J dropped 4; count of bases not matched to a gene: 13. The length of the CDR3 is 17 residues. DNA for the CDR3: TGTGCCAGCAGTTACCGACCGATGGACAGGGGAGTCTATGGCTACACCTTC. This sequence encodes CASSYRPMDRGVYGYTF.

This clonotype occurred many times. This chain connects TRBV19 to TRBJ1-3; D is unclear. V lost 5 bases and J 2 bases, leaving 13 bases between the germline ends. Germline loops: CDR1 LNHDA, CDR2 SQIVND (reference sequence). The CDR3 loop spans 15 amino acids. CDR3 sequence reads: CASSATKDPGNTIYF. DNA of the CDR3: TGTGCCAGTAGTGCTACCAAAGACCCTGGAAACACCATATATTTT.

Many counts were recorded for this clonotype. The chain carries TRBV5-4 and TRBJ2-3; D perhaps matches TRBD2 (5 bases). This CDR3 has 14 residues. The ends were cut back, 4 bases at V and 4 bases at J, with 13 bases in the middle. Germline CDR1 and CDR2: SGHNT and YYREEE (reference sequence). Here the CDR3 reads CASSPTMGADTQYF. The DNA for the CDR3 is TGTGCCAGCAGCCCGACTATGGGCGCAGATACGCAGTATTTT.

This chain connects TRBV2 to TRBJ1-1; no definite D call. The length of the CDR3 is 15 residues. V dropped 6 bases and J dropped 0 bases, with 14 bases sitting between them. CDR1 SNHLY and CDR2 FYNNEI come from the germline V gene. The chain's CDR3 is CASRANGVMNTEAFF. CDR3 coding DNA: TGTGCCAGCAGGGCTAATGGGGTCATGAACACTGAAGCTTTCTTT. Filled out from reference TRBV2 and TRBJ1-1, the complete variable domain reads EPEVTQTPSHQVTQMGQEVILRCVPISNHLYFYWYRQILGQKVEFLVSFYNNEISEKSEIFDDQFSVERPDGSNFTLKIRSTKLEDSAMYFCASRANGVMNTEAFFGQGTRLTVV.

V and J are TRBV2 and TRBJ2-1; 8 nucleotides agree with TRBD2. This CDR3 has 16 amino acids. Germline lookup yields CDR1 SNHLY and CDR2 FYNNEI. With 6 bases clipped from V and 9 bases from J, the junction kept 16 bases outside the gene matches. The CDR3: CASSQAGRGGLSEQFF. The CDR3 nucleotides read TGTGCCAGCAGCCAAGCAGGACGGGGGGGCCTTAGTGAGCAGTTCTTC.

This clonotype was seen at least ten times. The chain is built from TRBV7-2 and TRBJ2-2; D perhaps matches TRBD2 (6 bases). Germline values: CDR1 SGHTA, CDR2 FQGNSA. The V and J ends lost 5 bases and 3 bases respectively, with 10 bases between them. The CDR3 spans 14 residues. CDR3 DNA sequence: TGTGCCAGCAGCAAGGGGAGGCACACCGGGGAGCTGTTTTTT. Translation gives CASSKGRHTGELFF.

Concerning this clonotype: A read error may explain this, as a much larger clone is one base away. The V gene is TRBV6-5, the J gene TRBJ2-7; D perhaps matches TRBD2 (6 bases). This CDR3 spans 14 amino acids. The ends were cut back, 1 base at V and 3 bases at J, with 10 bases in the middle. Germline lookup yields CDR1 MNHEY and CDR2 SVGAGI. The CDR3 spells CASSYFGGLYEQYF. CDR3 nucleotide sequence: TGTGCCAGCAGTTACTTCGGGGGACTCTACGAGCAGTACTTC.

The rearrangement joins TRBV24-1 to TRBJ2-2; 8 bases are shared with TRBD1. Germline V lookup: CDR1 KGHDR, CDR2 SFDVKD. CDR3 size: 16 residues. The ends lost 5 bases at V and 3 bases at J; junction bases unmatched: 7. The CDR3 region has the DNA TGTGCCACCAGTGCCACCGGACAGGGAGACACCGGGGAGCTGTTTTTT. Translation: CATSATGQGDTGELFF.

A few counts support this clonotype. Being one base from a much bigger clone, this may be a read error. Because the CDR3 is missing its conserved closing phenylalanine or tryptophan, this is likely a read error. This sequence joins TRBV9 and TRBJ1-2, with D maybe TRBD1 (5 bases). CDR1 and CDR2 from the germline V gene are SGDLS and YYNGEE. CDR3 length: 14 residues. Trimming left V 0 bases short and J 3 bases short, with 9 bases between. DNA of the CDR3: TGTGCCAGCAGCGTAGAATCAGGGTACTATGGCTACACCCTC. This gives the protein CASSVESGYYGYTL.

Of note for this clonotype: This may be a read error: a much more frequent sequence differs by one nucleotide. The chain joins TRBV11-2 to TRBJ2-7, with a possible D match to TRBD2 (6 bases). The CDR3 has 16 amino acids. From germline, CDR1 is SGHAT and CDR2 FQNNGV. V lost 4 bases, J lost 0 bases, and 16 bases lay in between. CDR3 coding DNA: TGTGCCAGCAGCTCCCACGGAACCGGGAGCTCCTACGAGCAGTACTTC. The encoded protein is CASSSHGTGSSYEQYF.

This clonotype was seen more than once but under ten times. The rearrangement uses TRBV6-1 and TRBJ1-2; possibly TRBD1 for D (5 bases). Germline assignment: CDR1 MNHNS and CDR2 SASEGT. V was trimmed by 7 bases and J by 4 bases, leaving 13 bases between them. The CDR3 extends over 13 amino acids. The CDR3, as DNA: TGTGCCAGCACCTTCCAGGGACCCTATGGCTACACCTTC. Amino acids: CASTFQGPYGYTF.

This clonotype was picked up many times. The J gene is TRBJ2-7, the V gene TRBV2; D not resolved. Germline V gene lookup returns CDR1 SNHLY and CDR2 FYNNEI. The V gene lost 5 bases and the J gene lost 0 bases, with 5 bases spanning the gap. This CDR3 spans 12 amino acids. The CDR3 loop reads CASSPPSYEQYF. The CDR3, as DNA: TGTGCCAGCAGTCCACCCTCCTACGAGCAGTACTTC.